The 18 T cell receptor beta chains given below trace back to one sample, sequenced in a study of spatial heterogeneity in lung cancer. TCRdb analysed the 5' RACE reads with MiXCR anew, one entry per CDR3 protein. The sample carries around 20,000 distinct CDR3 sequences, over 2.5% recorded once. Time point of the sample: sample taken at primary tumor resection. Study results and caveats: The study found that expanded intratumoral alpha and beta TCR counts tracked tumor mutation counts.

These TCRs' antigens remain unknown. Sequenced here: lung tumor tissue, sampled at surgery. The receptors come from a male donor with early-stage non-small cell lung cancer.

Many counts were recorded for this clonotype. The gene calls are TRBV7-6 and TRBJ2-2; D perhaps matches TRBD1 (6 bases). Per the germline V gene, CDR1 is SGHVS and CDR2 is FNYEAQ. This CDR3 has 14 residues. V was cut by 5 bases and J by 4 bases, with 11 bases left in between. DNA for the CDR3: TGTGCCAGCAGCCCCCAAGGGGGCACCGGGGAGCTGTTTTTT. Translation gives CASSPQGGTGELFF.

This clonotype has ten or more counts. The J gene is TRBJ2-5, the V gene TRBV3-1; TRBD1 might be the D (5 bases). The germline gives CDR1 LGHDT, CDR2 YNNKEL (reference sequence). The CDR3 has 14 amino acids. V was cut by 1 base and J by 3 bases, with 9 bases left in between. The CDR3 bases are TGTGCCAGCAGCCAAGGTATCAGGGAAGAGACCCAGTACTTC. Protein sequence: CASSQGIREETQYF.

This clonotype was recorded at least ten times. The chain combines TRBV28 with TRBJ2-7; tentative D call: TRBD2 (6 bases). The germline V and J ends were trimmed by 6 bases and 7 bases, with 13 bases remaining between them. This CDR3 region has 12 residues. CDR1 MDHEN and CDR2 SYDVKM come from the germline V gene. The CDR3 DNA reads TGTGCCAGCAGCATACTAGCCCGTGAGCAGTACTTC. Translation: CASSILAREQYF. The whole variable domain, filled in from reference TRBV28 and TRBJ2-7, reads DVKVTQSSRYLVKRTGEKVFLECVQDMDHENMFWYRQDPGLGLRLIYFSYDVKMKEKGDIPEGYSVSREKKERFSLILESASTNQTSMYLCASSILAREQYFGPGTRLTVT.

This clonotype was detected many times. This chain connects TRBV7-2 to TRBJ1-4; D is uncertain. This CDR3 has 14 amino acids. The V gene's germline CDR1 is SGHTA and CDR2 FQGNSA. V shed 3 bases and J shed 7 bases, with 12 bases lying between them. CDR3 nucleotide sequence: TGTGCCAGCAGCTTTTTTGGGTTGAGTGAAAAACTGTTTTTT. Translated, it gives CASSFFGLSEKLFF.

This clonotype occurred many times. The V and J genes are TRBV4-3 and TRBJ1-1; TRBD1 agrees at 7 bases. This CDR3 is 15 amino acids long. Germline CDR1 reads LGHNA; CDR2 reads YSLEER. V was pared by 2 bases and J by 3 bases, with 6 bases of the junction left unmatched. Here the CDR3 DNA reads TGCGCCAGCAGCCAACCGGACAGGAGAGACACTGAAGCTTTCTTT. As protein: CASSQPDRRDTEAFF.

This clonotype appeared many times. The chain joins TRBV20-1 to TRBJ2-7; 9 nucleotides agree with TRBD2. CDR1 and CDR2 from the germline V gene are DFQATT and SNEGSKA (reference sequence). Trimming at V came to 6 bases and at J to 0 bases, leaving 3 bases not matched to a gene. The CDR3 is 13 residues long. CDR3 bases: TGCAGTGCAATGGGACTAGCCTCCTACGAGCAGTACTTC. Encoded protein: CSAMGLASYEQYF.

This clonotype was seen at least ten times. The chain links TRBV5-1 to TRBJ1-4; D uncertain. CDR3 size: 16 residues. From germline, CDR1 is SGHRS and CDR2 YFSETQ. The V and J ends lost 0 bases and 0 bases respectively, with 9 bases between them. CDR3 DNA: TGCGCCAGCAGCTTGGTGTCGGGAACAACTAATGAAAAACTGTTTTTT. It codes for CASSLVSGTTNEKLFF.

This clonotype was observed many times. The rearrangement uses TRBV5-6 and TRBJ2-7, with 7 nucleotides matching TRBD2. Trimming at V came to 0 bases and at J to 6 bases, leaving 3 bases not matched to a gene. CDR1 SGHDT and CDR2 YYEEEE come from the germline V gene. This CDR3 spans 13 amino acids. The CDR3 protein is CASSLEGGPEQYF. Here the CDR3 DNA reads TGTGCCAGCAGCTTGGAGGGAGGGCCCGAGCAGTACTTC.

This clonotype was observed at least ten times. The chain joins TRBV2 to TRBJ1-2; D is unclear. The V and J ends lost 11 bases and 6 bases respectively, with 10 bases between them. This CDR3 is built from 10 residues. Germline lookup yields CDR1 SNHLY and CDR2 FYNNEI. For the CDR3, the DNA is TGTGCCTTATGGGCGGATGGCTACACCTTC. Protein: CALWADGYTF.

The sample holds many counts of this clonotype. The CDR3, as DNA: TGTGCCAGCAGTCAGCGGGGAGATTCGCTGGAGCAGTTCTTC. The encoded protein is CASSQRGDSLEQFF. The chain links TRBV12-3 or TRBV12-4 to TRBJ2-1; the match to TRBD2 covers 7 bases. V was clipped by 5 bases and J by 10 bases; unmatched bases: 11. This CDR3 comprises 14 residues.

Many counts were recorded for this clonotype. J is TRBJ2-7 and V is TRBV12-3 or TRBV12-4; D remains unclear. Trimming pared 2 bases from V and 7 bases from J, leaving 9 bases between. The CDR3 sequence is 12 residues long. The DNA of the CDR3 is TGTGCCAGCAGTTTATTTCCCCAGGAGCAGTACTTC. Amino acids: CASSLFPQEQYF.

This clonotype has ten or more counts. The rearrangement uses TRBV7-6 and TRBJ2-6; 7 bases fit TRBD1. The germline V gene encodes CDR1 SGHVS and CDR2 FNYEAQ. The length of the CDR3 is 19 residues. V lost 3 bases and J lost 4; bases outside the gene matches: 15. As DNA, the CDR3 is TGTGCCAGCAGCTTCCTCCCCTTCGAAGACAGGGCAGGGGCCAACGTCCTGACTTTC. Amino acids: CASSFLPFEDRAGANVLTF.

The sample holds many counts of this clonotype. The gene calls are TRBV2 and TRBJ2-5; D uncertain. V lost 8 bases, J lost 0 bases, and 10 bases lay in between. This CDR3 comprises 13 residues. CDR1 is SNHLY, CDR2 FYNNEI, per germline. CDR3 amino acids: CASPRNNQETQYF. The CDR3 nucleotides are TGTGCCAGCCCCCGAAACAACCAAGAGACCCAGTACTTC. The variable domain in full, with the rest retrieved from reference TRBV2 and TRBJ2-5, is EPEVTQTPSHQVTQMGQEVILRCVPISNHLYFYWYRQILGQKVEFLVSFYNNEISEKSEIFDDQFSVERPDGSNFTLKIRSTKLEDSAMYFCASPRNNQETQYFGPGTRLLVL.

This clonotype was seen many times. The rearrangement uses TRBV7-6 and TRBJ2-5, with a possible D match to TRBD2 (6 bases). This CDR3 comprises 15 residues. The V and J ends lost 1 base and 1 base respectively, with 10 bases between them. Germline CDR1 SGHVS, CDR2 FNYEAQ. This CDR3 reads CASSLDPSAQETQYF. CDR3 sequence (DNA): TGTGCCAGCAGCTTAGATCCTAGCGCCCAAGAGACCCAGTACTTC.

This clonotype was recorded many times. The rearrangement uses TRBV2 and TRBJ2-1; possible D gene TRBD2, 6 bases. This CDR3 is built from 13 residues. With 0 bases removed from V and 11 bases from J, the gap between germline ends came to 11 bases. Germline V CDR1 and CDR2: SNHLY, FYNNEI. The CDR3, as DNA: TGTGCCAGCAGTGAAGCCCGGGACTCCCAGCAGTTCTTC. Its protein product is CASSEARDSQQFF. Full variable domain (rest looked up from reference TRBV2 and TRBJ2-1): EPEVTQTPSHQVTQMGQEVILRCVPISNHLYFYWYRQILGQKVEFLVSFYNNEISEKSEIFDDQFSVERPDGSNFTLKIRSTKLEDSAMYFCASSEARDSQQFFGPGTRLTVL.

In this sample, this clonotype turned up many times. The chain joins TRBV7-3 to TRBJ2-5; tentatively, D is TRBD2 (6 bases). This CDR3 region has 15 residues. The germline V gene has CDR1 SGHTA and CDR2 FQGTGA. V was shortened by 4 bases and J by 2 bases, with 14 bases between the two germline ends. This CDR3 reads CASSSAAGRQETQYF. The CDR3 DNA reads TGTGCCAGCAGCTCCGCGGCGGGAAGGCAAGAGACCCAGTACTTC.

This clonotype was recorded many times. The V gene is TRBV7-2, the J gene TRBJ2-1; 11 bases fit TRBD2. After removal of 6 bases from V and 4 bases from J, the junction contained 8 bases not matched to a gene. This CDR3 is 16 amino acids long. Germline values: CDR1 SGHTA, CDR2 FQGNSA. This chain's CDR3 is CASSIRTSGFYNEQFF. CDR3 nucleotides: TGTGCCAGCAGTATTAGGACTAGCGGGTTTTACAATGAGCAGTTCTTC. Drawing the rest from reference TRBV7-2 and TRBJ2-1, the complete variable domain is GAGVSQSPSNKVTEKGKDVELRCDPISGHTALYWYRQSLGQGLEFLIYFQGNSAPDKSGLPSDRFSAERTGGSVSTLTIQRTQQEDSAVYLCASSIRTSGFYNEQFFGPGTRLTVL.

This clonotype was recorded at least ten times. This chain connects TRBV12-3 or TRBV12-4 to TRBJ1-1; D gene ambiguous. This CDR3 is built from 14 residues. The V gene lost 7 bases and the J gene lost 7 bases, with 19 bases spanning the gap. In nucleotides, the CDR3 is TGTGCCAGCACGGAGTCCGCAGCTACTTATGAAGCTTTCTTT. Protein product: CASTESAATYEAFF.